This is a list of T cell receptor beta chains from one sample in a study of blood T cell repertoires in COVID-19. Here immunoSEQ multiplex PCR was the method, and the copy in TCRdb shows in-frame clones only, minus some. The table lists under 140,000 clones, around nine tenths of them singletons. Sequencing was carried out using peripheral blood. The receptors were sampled from a human donor in a cohort sampled during active COVID-19. Both conserved end residues are part of each CDR3. The order of the fields is clone size, D gene, V gene, J gene, CDR3 length, CDR3 protein, CDR3 DNA. A D gene is named only where the DNA matches it firmly. Size values are once, few and many counts, or a class for expanded clones, and some rows have none.

NA	NA	TRBV4-3	TRBJ2-7	16	CASSQDFGEQLAEQYF	TGCGCCAGCAGCCAAGATTTCGGGGAGCAGCTCGCCGAGCAGTACTTC
NA	TRBD1	TRBV3-1/TRBV3-2	TRBJ1-1	13	CASSLQGAGEAFF	TGTGCCAGCAGCCTCCAGGGGGCCGGTGAAGCTTTCTTT
NA	NA	TRBV10-2	TRBJ1-4	15	CASSGGAGMGEKLFF	TGCGCCAGCAGTGGTGGGGCGGGGATGGGCGAAAAACTGTTTTTT
NA	NA	TRBV6-5	TRBJ2-1	15	CASSYRGRGTVEQFF	TGTGCCAGCAGTTACAGGGGTAGGGGCACGGTGGAGCAGTTCTTC
NA	NA	TRBV7-9	TRBJ2-7	16	CASSLGLQGIIDEQYF	TGTGCCAGCAGCTTAGGATTACAGGGTATAATCGACGAGCAGTACTTC
NA	NA	TRBV27	TRBJ2-2	17	CASSPLVGEVDTGELFF	TGTGCCAGCAGTCCCCTCGTAGGGGAGGTGGACACCGGGGAGCTGTTTTTT
NA	TRBD1	TRBV10-3	TRBJ2-7	13	CAIRPDRAYEQYF	TGTGCCATCAGGCCGGACAGGGCGTACGAGCAGTACTTC
NA	NA	TRBV5-1	TRBJ1-4	13	CASSLNSNEKLFF	TGCGCCAGCAGCTTGAACAGTAATGAAAAACTGTTTTTT
NA	TRBD1	TRBV5-1	TRBJ1-5	14	CASILTGGDQPQHF	TGCGCCAGCATTTTGACAGGGGGCGATCAGCCCCAGCATTTT
NA	NA	TRBV6-1	TRBJ2-1	13	CASSEIPRGEQFF	TGTGCCAGCAGTGAAATACCCCGGGGGGAGCAGTTCTTC
NA	TRBD2	TRBV5-1	TRBJ2-5	16	CASSLGGLAGGETQYF	TGCGCCAGCAGCTTGGGGGGACTAGCGGGAGGAGAGACCCAGTACTTC
NA	NA	TRBV5-4	TRBJ2-2	13	CASSPFDTGELFF	TGTGCCAGCAGCCCATTTGACACCGGGGAGCTGTTTTTT
NA	NA	TRBV5-1	TRBJ2-7	16	CASSLSGGTGSYEQYF	TGCGCCAGCAGCCTTAGCGGGGGGACAGGGTCCTACGAGCAGTACTTC
NA	NA	TRBV27	TRBJ2-3	16	CASSLRRQSRTDTQYF	TGTGCCAGCAGTTTAAGACGACAATCACGCACAGATACGCAGTATTTT
NA	NA	TRBV3-1/TRBV3-2	TRBJ1-3	13	CASSQESGNTIYF	TGTGCCAGCAGCCAAGAGAGTGGTAACACCATATATTTT
NA	TRBD1	TRBV27	TRBJ1-6	19	CASRRSGTGIFSYNSPLHF	TGTGCCAGCAGAAGGTCCGGGACAGGGATTTTCTCCTATAATTCACCCCTCCACTTT
NA	NA	TRBV19	TRBJ1-3	14	CASSIGGTGNTIYF	TGTGCCAGTAGTATTGGAGGGACTGGAAACACCATATATTTT
NA	NA	TRBV6-5	TRBJ2-5	13	CASSRGDLETQYF	TGTGCCAGCAGTCGCGGGGATTTGGAGACCCAGTACTTC
NA	NA	TRBV20-1	TRBJ2-3	15	CSASRGSLPTDTQYF	TGCAGTGCTAGTCGCGGAAGTCTCCCCACAGATACGCAGTATTTT
NA	TRBD2	TRBV6-4	TRBJ2-3	15	CASSDSASGGDTQYF	TGTGCCAGCAGTGACTCGGCTAGCGGGGGTGATACGCAGTATTTT
once	TRBD1	TRBV5-1	TRBJ2-3	15	CASSAGTGGTDTQYF	TGCGCCAGCAGCGCCGGGACAGGCGGCACAGATACGCAGTATTTT
NA	TRBD1	TRBV6-5	TRBJ2-1	13	CASRWDRVDEQFF	TGTGCCAGCAGGTGGGACAGGGTGGATGAGCAGTTCTTC
NA	NA	TRBV2	TRBJ1-1	19	CASSERRQAIEMMNTEAFF	TGTGCCAGCAGTGAAAGGAGACAGGCCATCGAGATGATGAACACTGAAGCTTTCTTT
NA	TRBD1	TRBV19	TRBJ2-7	13	CASSMGTGAKQYF	TGTGCCAGTAGTATGGGGACAGGGGCTAAGCAGTACTTC
NA	TRBD1	TRBV2	TRBJ2-5	13	CANARTGQETQYF	TGTGCCAACGCCCGGACAGGTCAAGAGACCCAGTACTTC
NA	TRBD2	TRBV5-4	TRBJ2-2	15	CASSLAGRAGGELFF	TGTGCCAGCAGCTTGGCCGGGAGGGCAGGCGGGGAGCTGTTTTTT
NA	NA	TRBV7-9	TRBJ2-1	14	CASSFLDGDNEQFF	TGTGCCAGCAGCTTTCTTGACGGGGACAATGAGCAGTTCTTC
NA	NA	TRBV7-6	TRBJ2-5	16	CASSLAEDEGWETQYF	TGTGCCAGCAGCTTAGCCGAAGATGAGGGTTGGGAGACCCAGTACTTC
NA	NA	TRBV2	TRBJ1-2	14	CASNGLDGRYGYTF	TGTGCCAGCAACGGGTTGGACGGGAGGTACGGCTACACCTTC
NA	TRBD1	TRBV18	TRBJ2-6	18	CASSPGDRGRFGANVLTF	TGTGCCAGCTCACCAGGGGACAGGGGGCGCTTTGGGGCCAACGTCCTGACTTTC
NA	TRBD1	TRBV28	TRBJ1-2	14	CASTIGTGDYGYTF	TGTGCCAGCACCATAGGGACAGGGGACTATGGCTACACCTTC
NA	NA	TRBV9	TRBJ1-3	16	CASSASGGSSGNTIYF	TGTGCCAGCAGCGCGAGCGGCGGAAGCTCTGGAAACACCATATATTTT
NA	NA	TRBV19	TRBJ2-7	14	CASSIGGGSYEQYF	TGTGCCAGTAGTATAGGCGGAGGGTCATACGAGCAGTACTTC
NA	TRBD1	TRBV19	TRBJ1-1	11	CASKGQAEAFF	TGTGCCAGCAAAGGACAGGCTGAAGCTTTCTTT
NA	NA	TRBV6-5	TRBJ1-1	15	CASSDRQLPNTEAFF	TGTGCCAGCAGCGATAGACAGCTACCGAACACTGAAGCTTTCTTT
NA	TRBD2	TRBV6-1	TRBJ2-5	18	CASSEVLLAGALGETQYF	TGTGCCAGCAGTGAAGTTTTACTAGCGGGGGCCCTCGGAGAGACCCAGTACTTC
once	NA	TRBV11-2	TRBJ1-1	14	CASSLDQGWSEAFF	TGTGCCAGCAGCTTAGATCAGGGGTGGTCTGAAGCTTTCTTT
NA	TRBD1	TRBV5-4	TRBJ2-1	15	CASSFDRGFNNEQFF	TGTGCCAGCAGCTTTGACAGGGGCTTCAACAATGAGCAGTTCTTC
few	NA	TRBV4-1	TRBJ1-5	13	CASSPGPYQPQHF	TGCGCCAGCAGCCCAGGTCCCTATCAGCCCCAGCATTTT
NA	TRBD1	TRBV7-9	TRBJ2-6	14	CASSWTGKANVLTF	TGTGCCAGCAGCTGGACAGGGAAGGCCAACGTCCTGACTTTC
once	NA	TRBV5-4	TRBJ1-1	13	CASSFSGNTEAFF	TGTGCCAGCAGCTTTTCGGGGAACACTGAAGCTTTCTTT
NA	TRBD1	TRBV5-6	TRBJ1-6	16	CASSSDTGGHYSPLHF	TGTGCCAGCAGCTCGGACACAGGGGGTCACTATTCACCCCTCCACTTT
NA	NA	TRBV5-1	TRBJ2-7	11	CASSLEREQYF	TGCGCCAGCAGCTTGGAGCGCGAGCAGTACTTC
NA	NA	TRBV12-3/TRBV12-4	TRBJ2-7	13	CASRVTGSYEQYF	TGTGCCAGCAGGGTGACAGGCTCCTACGAGCAGTACTTC
NA	TRBD1	TRBV28	TRBJ1-1	14	CASRRTGGYTEAFF	TGTGCCAGCAGACGTACAGGGGGTTACACTGAAGCTTTCTTT
NA	TRBD1	TRBV28	TRBJ1-4	15	CASSSGQGGGEKLFF	TGTGCCAGCAGTTCCGGTCAGGGGGGTGGTGAAAAACTGTTTTTT
NA	NA	TRBV15	TRBJ1-4	14	CATSRLGRDEKLFF	TGTGCCACCAGCAGATTGGGCAGGGATGAAAAACTGTTTTTT
NA	NA	TRBV9	TRBJ2-5	14	CASSAGGQQETQYF	TGTGCCAGCAGCGCGGGCGGACAGCAAGAGACCCAGTACTTC
NA	NA	TRBV15	TRBJ1-5	13	CATSRDSQGAQHF	TGTGCCACCAGCAGGGACAGCCAAGGGGCCCAGCATTTT
NA	NA	TRBV6-5	TRBJ1-1	12	CASLIVNTEAFF	TGTGCCAGCCTTATAGTTAACACTGAAGCTTTCTTT
NA	TRBD1	TRBV20-1	TRBJ1-2	16	CSASSGEGAEGYGYTF	TGCAGTGCTAGTTCTGGCGAGGGGGCCGAGGGCTATGGCTACACCTTC
NA	TRBD2	TRBV6-1	TRBJ2-3	16	CASSVSSGTRSDTQYF	TGTGCCAGCAGTGTGTCTAGCGGGACCCGTTCAGATACGCAGTATTTT
NA	TRBD1	TRBV10-3	TRBJ1-5	15	CAISGGTATNQPQHF	TGTGCCATCAGTGGAGGGACAGCTACCAATCAGCCCCAGCATTTT
NA	NA	TRBV30	TRBJ1-1	12	CAWTGYRTEAFF	TGTGCCTGGACAGGGTATCGGACTGAAGCTTTCTTT
NA	NA	TRBV19	TRBJ1-3	14	CATSRGSSGNTIYF	TGTGCCACCTCACGAGGGTCCTCTGGAAACACCATATATTTT
NA	NA	TRBV18	TRBJ1-1	13	CASSPQGYTEAFF	TGTGCCAGCTCACCTCAGGGTTACACTGAAGCTTTCTTT
NA	NA	TRBV7-9	TRBJ2-5	17	CASSLDYSLMLQETQYF	TGTGCCAGCAGCTTGGATTACAGCCTGATGCTCCAAGAGACCCAGTACTTC
NA	TRBD1	TRBV4-1	TRBJ2-7	15	CASTLMRDRGYEQYF	TGCGCCAGCACGCTTATGAGGGACAGGGGTTACGAGCAGTACTTC
NA	NA	TRBV4-3	TRBJ1-6	16	CASSPASTAYNSPLHF	TGCGCCAGCAGCCCCGCCTCAACAGCATATAATTCACCCCTCCACTTT